These 32 T cell receptor beta chains were all obtained from the same sample, sequenced in a study of identical twins listed by TCRdb under 2016. The library was obtained by 5' RACE. The data were produced on an Illumina HiSeq 2000. TCRdb passed the public sequencing reads through fastp at Q25 and MiXCR, retaining productive beta sequences. CDR3 protein duplicates are merged, each entry listing the most common genes and DNA. Here the sample has a few hundred thousand distinct CDR3 sequences; less than 20% occur a single time. 12% of the sample lies in the top ten. Sample: naive T cells sorted from blood. The cell subset or site label, as the study defines it: cells isolated with a human naive T-cell isolation kit. The receptors stem from a man aged 45-65 years in good health.

This chain's CDR3 is CSAGWQETQYF. In nucleotides, the CDR3 is TGCAGTGCAGGCTGGCAGGAGACCCAGTACTTC. V gene TRBV20-1 combines with J gene TRBJ2-5; no clear D. The germline gives CDR1 DFQATT, CDR2 SNEGSKA (reference sequence). The CDR3 covers 11 residues. V was shortened by 6 bases and J by 5 bases, with 10 bases between the two germline ends.

The chain couples TRBV7-8 to TRBJ2-5; maybe TRBD2 (7 bases). With the DNA end fitting TRBJ2-1 better, the J assignment may be wrong. Germline assignment: CDR1 SGHVS and CDR2 FQNEAQ. This CDR3 has 16 amino acids. CDR3 region: CASSPRGGMGKETQFF. The CDR3 nucleotides are TGTGCCAGCAGCCCAAGGGGGGGGATGGGCAAAGAGACCCAGTTCTTC.

In its sample, this clonotype was seen many times. The chain employs TRBV20-1 and TRBJ2-7; tentatively, D is TRBD2 (6 bases). CDR1 and CDR2 from the germline V gene are DFQATT and SNEGSKA (reference sequence). The CDR3 is 12 residues long. Deletions cut 0 bases from V and 13 bases from J, with 16 bases between. The CDR3 here is CSARDGAGSQYF. CDR3 coding DNA: TGCAGTGCTAGAGATGGGGCGGGAAGTCAATACTTC.

There are a few counts of this clonotype. The V gene is TRBV5-1, the J gene TRBJ1-6, with 8 bases that match TRBD1. Per the germline V gene, CDR1 is SGHRS and CDR2 is YFSETQ. Losses at the gene ends were 4 bases for V and 7 bases for J; bases not matched to a gene: 4. The CDR3 totals 14 residues. The CDR3 bases are TGCGCCAGCAGCACGAGGACAGGGAATTCACCCCTCCACTTT. Translating it yields CASSTRTGNSPLHF.

This sequence joins TRBV29-1 and TRBJ2-1; D is undetermined. Per germline, CDR1 SQVTM and CDR2 ANQGSEA. The CDR3 runs to 12 residues. V lost 1 base and J 6 bases, leaving 7 bases between the germline ends. CDR3 loop: CSVEASVNEQFF. The DNA for the CDR3 is TGCAGCGTTGAAGCGTCGGTCAATGAGCAGTTCTTC.

The rearrangement links TRBV19 to TRBJ2-2; D perhaps matches TRBD2 (5 bases). With 4 bases removed from V and 5 bases from J, the gap between germline ends came to 11 bases. The CDR3 has 14 residues. Germline loops: CDR1 LNHDA, CDR2 SQIVND (reference sequence). This chain's CDR3 is CASSTAGGTGELFF. The CDR3, as DNA: TGTGCCAGTAGTACTGCAGGCGGGACCGGGGAGCTGTTTTTT.

There are many counts of this clonotype. This chain links TRBV2 with TRBJ1-5, with D tentatively TRBD1 (6 bases). The V end was cut by 3 bases, the J end by 3 bases, with 12 bases between. Germline assignment: CDR1 SNHLY and CDR2 FYNNEI. This CDR3 spans 15 amino acids. CDR3 DNA sequence: TGTGCCAGCAGTGAGAGGACAGCGTTCAATCAGCCCCAGCATTTT. It codes for CASSERTAFNQPQHF.

The sample holds a few counts of this clonotype. V usage is TRBV6-1 and J usage is TRBJ1-1; D possibly corresponds to TRBD1 (5 bases). This CDR3 has 15 amino acids. Germline-derived CDR1 and CDR2 are MNHNS and SASEGT. Trimming pared 6 bases from V and 5 bases from J, leaving 19 bases between. The CDR3 sequence is CASRSWETAGTEAFF. CDR3 bases: TGTGCCAGCAGATCGTGGGAGACAGCGGGAACTGAAGCTTTCTTT.

The sample holds many counts of this clonotype. This chain uses TRBV29-1 with TRBJ2-1, with 13 bases identical to TRBD2. The CDR3 sequence is 17 residues long. The germline V gene encodes CDR1 SQVTM and CDR2 ANQGSEA. V lost 2 bases and J lost 2; bases outside the gene matches: 6. The CDR3 loop is CSVESGTSGIPYNEQFF. As DNA, the CDR3 is TGCAGCGTTGAAAGCGGGACTAGCGGGATCCCCTACAATGAGCAGTTCTTC.

This clonotype was observed at least ten times. J is TRBJ1-2 and V is TRBV5-1; 7 bases align to TRBD1. Germline loops: CDR1 SGHRS, CDR2 YFSETQ. V was clipped by 0 bases and J by 7 bases; unmatched bases: 3. This CDR3 has 13 amino acids. The CDR3 sequence: CASSLETGFGYTF. CDR3 DNA sequence: TGCGCCAGCAGCTTGGAGACAGGGTTTGGCTACACCTTC. Supplemented by reference TRBV5-1 and TRBJ1-2, the full variable domain reads KAGVTQTPRYLIKTRGQQVTLSCSPISGHRSVSWYQQTPGQGLQFLFEYFSETQRNKGNFPGRFSGRQFSNSRSEMNVSTLELGDSALYLCASSLETGFGYTFGSGTRLTVV.

This clonotype was picked up a small number of times. This rearrangement joins TRBV20-1 to TRBJ2-7; weak D call: TRBD2 (5 bases). The V end was cut by 1 base, the J end by 3 bases, with 16 bases between. CDR1 and CDR2 from the germline V gene are DFQATT and SNEGSKA (reference sequence). This CDR3 is built from 15 residues. CDR3 amino acids: CSARALKGEDYEQYF. CDR3 coding DNA: TGCAGTGCTAGAGCTCTAAAGGGAGAGGACTACGAGCAGTACTTC.

This chain uses TRBV15 with TRBJ2-5; D is perhaps TRBD1 or TRBD2 (5 bases each). Germline V gene data show CDR1 as LNHNV and CDR2 as YYDKDF (reference sequence). The CDR3 sequence is 15 residues long. The V and J ends lost 1 base and 3 bases respectively, with 12 bases between them. The CDR3 protein is CATSRGGTDKETQYF. CDR3 sequence (DNA): TGTGCCACCAGCAGAGGTGGGACGGATAAAGAGACCCAGTACTTC.

This clonotype appeared many times. The chain combines TRBV12-3 or TRBV12-4 with TRBJ2-5, with D maybe TRBD2 (6 bases). V shed 4 bases and J shed 5 bases, with 20 bases lying between them. CDR3 length: 16 residues. The CDR3 reads CASSSPPLTSRETQYF. The CDR3 DNA is TGTGCCAGCAGTTCCCCTCCCCTAACTAGCCGGGAGACCCAGTACTTC.

The chain couples TRBV24-1 to TRBJ2-2, with D hard to call. Germline loops: CDR1 KGHDR, CDR2 SFDVKD. Trimming removed 6 bases at V and 1 base at J, with 8 bases between. This CDR3 comprises 14 residues. DNA for the CDR3: TGTGCCACCAGTCCTCACCAGAACACCGGGGAGCTGTTTTTT. Amino acid sequence: CATSPHQNTGELFF.

This rearrangement joins TRBV4-1 to TRBJ2-7; 7 bases map to TRBD2. The CDR3 has 15 residues. Germline assignment: CDR1 MGHRA and CDR2 YSYEKL. V shed 2 bases, J shed 5 bases, and the junction held 9 bases outside the gene matches. The CDR3: CASSQFAGDEDEQYF. For the CDR3, the DNA is TGCGCCAGCAGCCAATTCGCGGGGGACGAAGACGAGCAGTACTTC.

This clonotype was recorded a few times. The V gene is TRBV29-1, the J gene TRBJ2-2; 7 nucleotides line up with TRBD2. Germline CDR1 reads SQVTM; CDR2 reads ANQGSEA. This CDR3 contains 14 residues. V dropped 4 bases and J dropped 6; count of bases not matched to a gene: 8. This CDR3 is CSVVTSGTAGELFF. CDR3 bases: TGCAGCGTTGTCACCAGCGGGACCGCCGGGGAGCTGTTTTTT.

The chain joins TRBV5-1 to TRBJ2-7; D gene unclear. This CDR3 has 14 amino acids. V was trimmed by 0 bases and J by 1 base, leaving 8 bases between them. Germline CDR1 SGHRS, CDR2 YFSETQ. CDR3 bases: TGCGCCAGCAGCTTGGTAACAGCTTCCTACGAGCAGTACTTC. It codes for CASSLVTASYEQYF.

This clonotype was seen at least ten times. The genes are TRBV6-5 and TRBJ2-1; 10 bases are a match to TRBD1. Trimming removed 6 bases from V and 5 bases from J; junction bases left unmatched: 10. The germline V gene has CDR1 MNHEY and CDR2 SVGAGI. This CDR3 is built from 16 residues. DNA for the CDR3: TGTGCCAGCAGCTTACTGGGACAGGGGAGCGACAATGAGCAGTTCTTC. Translation: CASSLLGQGSDNEQFF.

The chain links TRBV5-1 to TRBJ2-1; the match to TRBD2 covers 7 bases. V was clipped by 0 bases and J by 4 bases; unmatched bases: 4. The CDR3 has 15 residues. CDR1 SGHRS and CDR2 YFSETQ come from the germline V gene. The CDR3: CASSLASGVYNEQFF. The CDR3, as DNA: TGCGCCAGCAGCTTGGCCAGCGGGGTGTACAATGAGCAGTTCTTC.

This clonotype has more than one count but fewer than ten. The gene calls are TRBV5-1 and TRBJ2-5, with 8 nucleotides matching TRBD2. The germline CDR1 and CDR2 sequences are SGHRS and YFSETQ. Unmatched junction bases numbered 6, after V lost 0 bases and J lost 2 bases. The CDR3 spans 16 residues. This chain's CDR3 is CASSLVPGGRQETQYF. In DNA form, the CDR3 reads TGCGCCAGCAGCTTGGTCCCGGGGGGGCGGCAAGAGACCCAGTACTTC.

In its sample, this clonotype was seen a few times. This chain uses TRBV4-3 with TRBJ2-2; D is unresolved. Trimming stripped 2 bases from V and 2 bases from J, with 6 bases between. The CDR3 runs 14 residues. The germline V gene encodes CDR1 LGHNA and CDR2 YSLEER. The CDR3 DNA sequence: TGCGCCAGCAGCCAAACCGTTAACACCGGGGAGCTGTTTTTT. Its translation is CASSQTVNTGELFF.

In its sample, this clonotype was seen many times. The chain uses TRBV4-3 and TRBJ2-3; maybe TRBD2 (6 bases). The CDR3 is made up of 18 amino acids. V was shortened by 0 bases and J by 4 bases, with 20 bases between the two germline ends. Germline V CDR1 and CDR2: LGHNA, YSLEER. DNA of the CDR3: TGCGCCAGCAGCCAAGATACGAGACCATGGGAGGCCCCAGATACGCAGTATTTT. Translating gives CASSQDTRPWEAPDTQYF.

The chain joins TRBV12-3 or TRBV12-4 to TRBJ2-5; perhaps D is TRBD1 or TRBD2 (5 bases each). Trimming stripped 4 bases from V and 5 bases from J, with 17 bases between. The CDR3 totals 15 residues. This CDR3 is CASSSVGVSGETQYF. CDR3 DNA: TGTGCCAGCAGTTCGGTGGGGGTCTCAGGGGAGACCCAGTACTTC.

This clonotype was seen a handful of times. The gene calls are TRBV4-2 and TRBJ2-1, with 7 bases identical to TRBD2. The CDR3 spans 16 residues. Germline values: CDR1 LGHNA, CDR2 YNFKEQ. Losses at the gene ends were 6 bases for V and 4 bases for J; bases not matched to a gene: 12. This chain's CDR3 is CASRLSLAGVYNEQFF. CDR3 nucleotides: TGTGCCAGCAGATTATCACTGGCGGGAGTTTACAATGAGCAGTTCTTC.

This clonotype was recorded many times. The J gene is TRBJ2-3, the V gene TRBV5-1; 8 nucleotides align to TRBD2. CDR1 is SGHRS and CDR2 is YFSETQ in the germline V gene. J gave up 3 bases and V 1 base, and 13 bases lay outside the gene matches. CDR3 length equals 18 residues. CDR3 DNA sequence: TGCGCCAGCAGCTTGTCCATATTCGCGGGAGGTAGGACAGATACGCAGTATTTT. Translating it yields CASSLSIFAGGRTDTQYF.

In its sample, this clonotype was seen many times. The V call is TRBV11-1, the J call TRBJ2-1; D is possibly TRBD2 (6 bases). The germline V gene has CDR1 SGHAT and CDR2 FQDESV (reference sequence). V was clipped by 3 bases and J by 6 bases, with 12 bases between them. The CDR3 spans 14 residues. CDR3 sequence reads: CASSLDPGGNEQFF. The CDR3 DNA follows: TGTGCCAGCAGCTTGGACCCCGGGGGCAATGAGCAGTTCTTC.

This clonotype was seen repeatedly, ten times or more. The chain combines TRBV12-3 or TRBV12-4 with TRBJ2-5; 9 bases are a match to TRBD1. The CDR3 spans 16 residues. With 5 bases clipped from V and 0 bases from J, the junction kept 7 bases outside the gene matches. CDR3 sequence (DNA): TGTGCCAGCAGTGCTACCGGGACAGGGTACCAAGAGACCCAGTACTTC. Translating gives CASSATGTGYQETQYF.

V usage is TRBV9 and J usage is TRBJ2-5; perhaps TRBD2 as D (6 bases). Germline V CDR1 and CDR2: SGDLS, YYNGEE. Trimming cost V 0 bases and J 2 bases, with 11 bases left between them. This CDR3 is 15 amino acids long. Here the CDR3 DNA reads TGTGCCAGCAGCGTAGCCGGGGGATTACAAGAGACCCAGTACTTC. It translates to CASSVAGGLQETQYF.

The rearrangement links TRBV20-1 to TRBJ1-2, with 9 positions matching TRBD1. The CDR3 loop spans 15 amino acids. With 0 bases clipped from V and 4 bases from J, the junction kept 6 bases outside the gene matches. Germline loops: CDR1 DFQATT, CDR2 SNEGSKA (reference sequence). CDR3: CSARDLQGAGYGYTF. The DNA of the CDR3 is TGCAGTGCTAGAGATCTACAGGGGGCTGGCTATGGCTACACCTTC.

Ten or more counts support this clonotype. This chain uses TRBV4-1 with TRBJ2-1; D gene uncertain. V was clipped by 2 bases and J by 8 bases, with 13 bases between them. This CDR3 spans 14 amino acids. Germline CDR1 and CDR2: MGHRA and YSYEKL. CDR3: CASSQRIWSYEQFF. DNA of the CDR3: TGCGCCAGCAGCCAACGGATATGGAGTTATGAGCAGTTCTTC.

This clonotype appeared a few times. The rearrangement links TRBV20-1 to TRBJ2-4; TRBD1 agrees at 9 bases. After removal of 8 bases from V and 4 bases from J, the junction contained 6 bases not matched to a gene. CDR3 length equals 13 residues. Germline V gene data show CDR1 as DFQATT and CDR2 as SNEGSKA (reference sequence). The CDR3 coding sequence is TGCAGTACCCTTGGACAGGGGAAAAACATTCAGTACTTC. Its translation is CSTLGQGKNIQYF.

This clonotype has a handful of counts. The chain uses TRBV20-1 and TRBJ2-1; the D is unclear. Trimming removed 0 bases at V and 3 bases at J, with 15 bases between. CDR1 is DFQATT, CDR2 SNEGSKA, per germline (reference sequence). This CDR3 is 16 amino acids long. The CDR3 sequence: CSARDQLEPFYNEQFF. The CDR3 nucleotides are TGCAGTGCTAGAGATCAATTGGAGCCCTTCTACAATGAGCAGTTCTTC.